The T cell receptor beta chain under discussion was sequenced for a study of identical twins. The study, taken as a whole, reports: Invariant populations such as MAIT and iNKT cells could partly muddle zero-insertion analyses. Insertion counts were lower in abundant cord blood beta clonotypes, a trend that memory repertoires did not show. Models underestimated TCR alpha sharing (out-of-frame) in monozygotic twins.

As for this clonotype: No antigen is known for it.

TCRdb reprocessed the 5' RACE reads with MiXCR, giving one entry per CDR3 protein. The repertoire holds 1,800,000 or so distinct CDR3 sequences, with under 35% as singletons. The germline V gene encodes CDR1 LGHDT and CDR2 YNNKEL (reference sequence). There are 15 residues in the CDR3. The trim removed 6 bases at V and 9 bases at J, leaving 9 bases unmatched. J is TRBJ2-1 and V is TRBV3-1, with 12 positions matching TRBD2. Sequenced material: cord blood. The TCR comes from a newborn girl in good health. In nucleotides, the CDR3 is TGTGCCAGCAGGCGACGACTAGCGGGGGTTGGTGAGCAGTTCTTC. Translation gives CASRRRLAGVGEQFF.